Each of the 17 T cell receptor beta chains below was sequenced from the same sample in a study of blood T cell repertoires in COVID-19. TCRdb keeps only in-frame clones here, not all; method: immunoSEQ multiplex PCR. The sample lists about 280,000 clones, about 82% occurring once. Sequencing was done on a sample of peripheral blood. These TCRs come from a man in his forties or fifties with active or convalescent COVID-19.

The table lists this clone with a few counts. This chain connects TRBV7-8 to TRBJ1-1, with D hard to call. The CDR3 is 14 residues long. CDR1 is SGHVS, CDR2 FQNEAQ, per germline. Trimming stripped 5 bases from V and 1 base from J, with 11 bases between. The chain's CDR3 is CASSPSRGNTEAFF. The CDR3 bases are TGTGCCAGCAGCCCGAGCCGGGGGAACACTGAAGCTTTCTTT.

The chain employs TRBV5-4 and TRBJ1-1; 11 bases align to TRBD1. The germline CDR1 and CDR2 sequences are SGHNT and YYREEE (reference sequence). There are 16 residues in the CDR3. Trimming cost V 1 base and J 5 bases; bases outside gene matches: 7. The chain's CDR3 is CASSLRTGGGGTEAFF. DNA for the CDR3: TGTGCCAGCAGCTTGCGGACAGGGGGCGGGGGTACTGAAGCTTTCTTT.

The rearrangement links TRBV4-1 to TRBJ2-3; 11 positions match TRBD2. This CDR3 has 18 amino acids. V gave up 4 bases and J gave up 6 bases; unmatched junction bases: 15. CDR1 and CDR2 (germline): MGHRA, YSYEKL. The CDR3 protein is CASSPLLLLAGERDTQYF. In DNA form, the CDR3 reads TGCGCCAGCAGCCCCCTACTTCTACTAGCGGGGGAGCGCGATACGCAGTATTTT.

The chain combines TRBV11-2 with TRBJ2-1; D call uncertain. From germline, CDR1 is SGHAT and CDR2 FQNNGV. With 1 base removed from V and 3 bases from J, the gap between germline ends came to 10 bases. This CDR3 region has 15 residues. CDR3 protein: CASSLVPGIYNEQFF. The CDR3 DNA reads TGTGCCAGCAGCTTAGTGCCAGGCATCTACAATGAGCAGTTCTTC.

This chain links TRBV5-1 with TRBJ2-7; TRBD1 matches 7 bases. CDR1 and CDR2 from the germline V gene are SGHRS and YFSETQ. V shed 3 bases, J shed 3 bases, and the junction held 9 bases outside the gene matches. The CDR3 contains 15 residues. CDR3 residues: CASSWNRGSVYEQYF. In DNA form, the CDR3 reads TGCGCCAGCAGCTGGAACAGGGGCTCGGTCTACGAGCAGTACTTC.

This clone was detected only once. The chain combines TRBV28 with TRBJ1-2; D ambiguous. Germline V gives CDR1 MDHEN, CDR2 SYDVKM. Trimming stripped 3 bases from V and 5 bases from J, with 13 bases between. The CDR3 has 14 residues. The CDR3 loop is CASSFGTAAYGYTF. The CDR3 coding sequence is TGTGCCAGCAGTTTCGGCACAGCAGCTTATGGCTACACCTTC.

The V gene is TRBV28, the J gene TRBJ2-7, with a tentative D call TRBD2 (5 bases). Germline V gene data show CDR1 as MDHEN and CDR2 as SYDVKM. The CDR3 loop spans 13 amino acids. Trimming took 4 bases from V and 6 from J, leaving 13 bases between them. Written as DNA, the CDR3 is TGTGCCAGCAGTTGGGTACTAGAGGGCGAGCAGTACTTC. This encodes CASSWVLEGEQYF.

This chain joins TRBV28 and TRBJ1-5; 7 positions match TRBD1. V lost 8 bases to trimming and J lost 1 base; unmatched junction nucleotides: 5. The CDR3 length is 14 residues. The germline CDR1 and CDR2 sequences are MDHEN and SYDVKM. DNA of the CDR3: TGTGCCAGCCGCAGGGGGATGAGCAATCAGCCCCAGCATTTT. This translates into CASRRGMSNQPQHF.

J is TRBJ2-1 and V is TRBV4-1; perhaps TRBD1 as D (6 bases). V shed 1 base and J shed 4 bases, with 17 bases lying between them. In germline, CDR1 is MGHRA, CDR2 YSYEKL. The length of the CDR3 is 17 residues. This CDR3 reads CASSQGGTNDAYNEQFF. In DNA form, the CDR3 reads TGCGCCAGCAGCCAAGGGGGGACAAACGACGCTTACAATGAGCAGTTCTTC.

In its sample, this clone was seen once. The V call is TRBV2, the J call TRBJ2-1; D unclear. The CDR3 runs to 13 residues. Trimming removed 3 bases from V and 7 bases from J, with 10 bases in between. CDR1 is SNHLY and CDR2 is FYNNEI in the germline V gene. The CDR3 loop is CASSDDLPNEQFF. As DNA, the CDR3 is TGTGCCAGCAGTGACGACTTACCAAATGAGCAGTTCTTC.

The CDR3 DNA follows: TGTGCCAGCAGCCAGGGGCCGGGGACAGGGACGGTCGGGGAGCTGTTTTTT. Protein sequence: CASSQGPGTGTVGELFF. The chain uses TRBV7-9 and TRBJ2-2, with 9 bases matching TRBD1. The CDR3 covers 17 residues. J was trimmed by 7 bases and V by 5 bases; bases with no gene match: 14. From germline, CDR1 is SEHNR and CDR2 FQNEAQ (reference sequence). Full variable domain (rest looked up from reference TRBV7-9 and TRBJ2-2): DTGVSQNPRHKITKRGQNVTFRCDPISEHNRLYWYRQTLGQGPEFLTYFQNEAQLEKSRLLSDRFSAERPKGSFSTLEIQRTEQGDSAMYLCASSQGPGTGTVGELFFGEGSRLTVL.

This chain joins TRBV7-6 and TRBJ2-5; D call uncertain. The CDR3 is 11 residues long. V lost 6 bases and J lost 4, with 6 bases in between. Per the germline V gene, CDR1 is SGHVS and CDR2 is FNYEAQ. CDR3 in amino acids: CASRRLETQYF. CDR3 nucleotide sequence: TGTGCCAGCAGGCGCTTAGAGACCCAGTACTTC.

In DNA form, the CDR3 reads TGTGCCAGCAGTGAAGGCGGAGGGAACTATGGCTACACCTTC. This encodes CASSEGGGNYGYTF. The rearrangement links TRBV25-1 to TRBJ1-2; D ambiguous. The V end was cut by 2 bases, the J end by 2 bases, with 9 bases between. The CDR3 extends over 14 amino acids. The germline gives CDR1 MGHDK, CDR2 SYGVNS.

This chain uses TRBV7-9 with TRBJ2-1; 7 bases align to TRBD1. The CDR3 has 15 residues. CDR1 is SEHNR, CDR2 FQNEAQ, per germline (reference sequence). The ends lost 8 bases at V and 6 bases at J; junction bases unmatched: 13. The CDR3 loop is CASSSSPTGPNEQFF. The DNA of the CDR3 is TGTGCCAGCTCTTCCTCTCCGACAGGGCCCAATGAGCAGTTCTTC.

J is TRBJ1-6 and V is TRBV24-1; 8 bases line up with TRBD1. The CDR3 is made up of 19 amino acids. Germline CDR1 KGHDR, CDR2 SFDVKD. The trim removed 1 base at V and 10 bases at J, leaving 17 bases unmatched. The DNA for the CDR3 is TGTGCCACCAGTGATTTCGAGCAGGGGGCGCCGACGGTTGTATCACCCCTCCACTTT. Translation: CATSDFEQGAPTVVSPLHF.

V gene TRBV5-6 combines with J gene TRBJ2-2; 8 bases are shared with TRBD1. CDR3 length equals 16 residues. CDR1 and CDR2 from the germline V gene are SGHDT and YYEEEE. V dropped 6 bases and J dropped 0; count of bases not matched to a gene: 7. The CDR3 is CASTEWTGSNTGELFF. CDR3 DNA sequence: TGTGCCAGCACCGAATGGACAGGGTCGAACACCGGGGAGCTGTTTTTT.

The chain links TRBV7-3 to TRBJ1-3; D unresolved. V was clipped by 2 bases and J by 3 bases, with 5 bases between them. CDR1 SGHTA and CDR2 FQGTGA come from the germline V gene. The CDR3 sequence is 13 residues long. The CDR3 sequence: CASSLELGNTIYF. CDR3 coding DNA: TGTGCCAGCAGCTTAGAACTTGGAAACACCATATATTTT.